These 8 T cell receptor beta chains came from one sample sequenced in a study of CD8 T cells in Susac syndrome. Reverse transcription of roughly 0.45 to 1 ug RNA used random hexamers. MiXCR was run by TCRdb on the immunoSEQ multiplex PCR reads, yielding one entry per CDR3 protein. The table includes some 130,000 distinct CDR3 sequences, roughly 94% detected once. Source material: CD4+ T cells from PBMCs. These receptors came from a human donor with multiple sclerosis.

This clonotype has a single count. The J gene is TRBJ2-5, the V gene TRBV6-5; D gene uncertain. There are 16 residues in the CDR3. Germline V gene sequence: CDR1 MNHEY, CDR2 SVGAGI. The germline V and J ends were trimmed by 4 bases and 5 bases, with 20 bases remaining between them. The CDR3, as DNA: TGTGCCAGCAGTTCCACCACCCCTGACTTGTGGGAGACCCAGTACTTC. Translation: CASSSTTPDLWETQYF.

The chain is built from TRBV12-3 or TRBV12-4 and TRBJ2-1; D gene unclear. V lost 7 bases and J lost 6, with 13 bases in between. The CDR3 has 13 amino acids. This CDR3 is CASTIEPPNEQFF. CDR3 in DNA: TGTGCCAGCACTATAGAGCCCCCCAATGAGCAGTTCTTC.

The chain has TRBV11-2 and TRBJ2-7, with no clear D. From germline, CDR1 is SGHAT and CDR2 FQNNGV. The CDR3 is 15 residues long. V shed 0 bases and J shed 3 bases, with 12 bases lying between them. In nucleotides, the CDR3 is TGTGCCAGCAGCTTAGATTCAACTCTCCTCTACGAGCAGTACTTC. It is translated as CASSLDSTLLYEQYF.

The DNA of the CDR3 is TGTGCCAGCAAGGTGGGAGTAGGTCAGCCCCAGCATTTT. This codes for CASKVGVGQPQHF. The chain uses TRBV6-5 and TRBJ1-5; D ambiguous. The CDR3 is made up of 13 amino acids. CDR1 MNHEY and CDR2 SVGAGI come from the germline V gene. V dropped 7 bases and J dropped 6 bases, with 13 bases sitting between them.

CDR3 bases: TGTGCCTGCTACCAGGGGAGACGCTCCTACAATGAGCAGTTCTTC. Translating it yields CACYQGRRSYNEQFF. The chain uses TRBV30 and TRBJ2-1; D may be TRBD1 (6 bases). Trimming left V 6 bases short and J 0 bases short, with 15 bases between. Germline V CDR1 and CDR2: GTSNPN, SVGIG (reference sequence). This CDR3 spans 15 amino acids.

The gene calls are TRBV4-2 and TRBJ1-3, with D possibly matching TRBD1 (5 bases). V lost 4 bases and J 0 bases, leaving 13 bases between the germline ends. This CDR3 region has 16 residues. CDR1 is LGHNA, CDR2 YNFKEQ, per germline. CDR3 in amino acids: CASSPSDSVSGNTIYF. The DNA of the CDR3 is TGTGCCAGCAGCCCCTCAGACAGCGTCTCTGGAAACACCATATATTTT.

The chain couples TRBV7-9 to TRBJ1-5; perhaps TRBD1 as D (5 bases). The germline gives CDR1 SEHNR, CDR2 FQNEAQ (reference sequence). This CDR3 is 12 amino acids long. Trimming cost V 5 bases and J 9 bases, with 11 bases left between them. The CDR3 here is CASSDSRGPQHF. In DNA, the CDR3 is TGTGCCAGCAGCGACAGTCGAGGGCCCCAGCATTTT.

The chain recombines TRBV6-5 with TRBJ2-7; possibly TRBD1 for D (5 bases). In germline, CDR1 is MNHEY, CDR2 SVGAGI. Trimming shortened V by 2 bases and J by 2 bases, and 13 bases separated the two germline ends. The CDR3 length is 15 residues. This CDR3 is CASSYGQQGPYEQYF. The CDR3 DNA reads TGTGCCAGCAGTTACGGCCAGCAGGGCCCCTACGAGCAGTACTTC.